This T cell receptor (beta chain) derives from a study of T cells in Graves' hyperthyroidism and ophthalmopathy. General study points: Peripheral blood also featured most of the thyroid clonotypes expanded above 0.001.

The study defined stable Graves' hyperthyroidism as no ophthalmopathy progression within 18 months. Diagnosing involved the use of clinical symptoms, serum thyroxine and TRAb, thyroid ultrasound and orbital computed tomography. Researchers took RNA transcripts and amplified the TCR beta CDR3 regions from them. TCR CDR3 regions were first amplified by RT-PCR with HTBI primers. A single record per CDR3 protein comes from TCRdb applying MiXCR to the multiplex PCR reads. The sample lists some 690,000 distinct CDR3 sequences; 15% to 20% were seen once. This clonotype was found a few times. Its target is unknown. This CDR3 spans 14 amino acids. Trimming cost V 5 bases and J 4 bases, with 15 bases left between them. Germline CDR1 is GTSNPN and CDR2 is SVGIG (reference sequence).

The V call is TRBV30, the J call TRBJ1-3; D is possibly TRBD1 (5 bases). The sequencing sample was made of blood. This clonotype was sampled from a man in his fifties or sixties with Graves' hyperthyroidism. The CDR3 loop reads CAWDRGAGGNTIYF. CDR3 nucleotides: TGTGCCTGGGATCGGGGAGCAGGGGGAAACACCATATATTTT.